The 19 T cell receptor beta chains below come from one sample, sequenced in a study of blood T cell repertoires in COVID-19. Assay: immunoSEQ multiplex PCR; the TCRdb copy retains only in-frame clones and omits some. The sample has roughly 250,000 clones, approximately 88% seen once. The sample taken for sequencing was PBMCs or T cells enriched from blood (not recorded which). Every receptor here comes from a woman aged 40 to 50 with acute COVID-19.

This chain connects TRBV5-1 to TRBJ2-2; 13 bases agree with TRBD2. V shed 4 bases, J shed 6 bases, and the junction held 3 bases outside the gene matches. Germline loops: CDR1 SGHRS, CDR2 YFSETQ. CDR3 length equals 15 residues. As DNA, the CDR3 is TGCGCCAGCAGCCCTGGACTAGCGGGAGCCGGGGAGCTGTTTTTT. Amino acid sequence: CASSPGLAGAGELFF.

The CDR3 here is CASSFWGMNTEAFF. The CDR3 DNA is TGTGCCAGCAGCTTTTGGGGCATGAACACTGAAGCTTTCTTT. The chain has TRBV7-2 and TRBJ1-1; TRBD1 is a possible D gene (5 bases). CDR1 is SGHTA, CDR2 FQGNSA, per germline. Trimming took 3 bases from V and 0 from J, leaving 8 bases between them. The CDR3 extends over 14 amino acids.

V and J are TRBV7-3 and TRBJ2-1; a possible D gene is TRBD2 (5 bases). The CDR3 spans 13 residues. Trimming left V 1 base short and J 11 bases short, with 12 bases between. Germline V gene lookup returns CDR1 SGHTA and CDR2 FQGTGA. The CDR3: CASSLRSRTQQFF. CDR3 nucleotide sequence: TGTGCCAGCAGCTTAAGGTCAAGGACTCAGCAGTTCTTC.

The chain recombines TRBV11-3 with TRBJ1-1; D is uncertain. The CDR3 has 15 residues. Trimming removed 0 bases from V and 3 bases from J, with 11 bases in between. The germline CDR1 and CDR2 sequences are SGHNT and YENEEA. CDR3 loop: CASSLDQVVDTEAFF. CDR3 DNA: TGTGCCAGCAGCTTAGATCAGGTCGTCGACACTGAAGCTTTCTTT.

The chain has TRBV3-1 (or the pseudogene TRBV3-2) and TRBJ2-1; 8 bases fit TRBD2. Germline loops: CDR1 LGHDT, CDR2 YNNKEL (reference sequence). The CDR3 runs to 15 residues. With 2 bases clipped from V and 4 bases from J, the junction kept 4 bases outside the gene matches. CDR3 nucleotides: TGTGCCAGCAGCCAACTGGGACTAGAGTACAATGAGCAGTTCTTC. This encodes CASSQLGLEYNEQFF.

This clone was recorded once. The J gene is TRBJ2-3, the V gene TRBV14; TRBD2 matches 10 bases. Germline trimming cut 1 base from V and 6 bases from J; bases unmatched to any gene: 10. CDR1 SGHDN and CDR2 FVKESK come from the germline V gene. CDR3 length: 17 residues. CDR3 sequence (DNA): TGTGCCAGCAGCCAAGTCCTAGGGCAGCGGGAGGGCGATACGCAGTATTTT. As protein: CASSQVLGQREGDTQYF.

The chain is built from TRBV5-1 and TRBJ2-6, with 7 bases fitting TRBD1. Trimming at V came to 5 bases and at J to 3 bases, leaving 14 bases not matched to a gene. The CDR3 totals 18 residues. Germline V gene sequence: CDR1 SGHRS, CDR2 YFSETQ. The CDR3 DNA reads TGCGCCAGCAGACCACAGGGGCCGGCATGGGGTGGGGCCAACGTCCTGACTTTC. The encoded protein is CASRPQGPAWGGANVLTF.

In this sample, this clone turned up once. In DNA form, the CDR3 reads TGTGCCACCAGTGATTCTAAGTCTGGTAACACTGAAGCTTTCTTT. It codes for CATSDSKSGNTEAFF. The chain combines TRBV24-1 with TRBJ1-1; D unresolved. The V gene's germline CDR1 is KGHDR and CDR2 SFDVKD. Trimming took off 2 bases at V and 2 bases at J, with 11 bases between the two ends. CDR3 length equals 15 residues.

A single count supports this clone. V usage is TRBV6-5 and J usage is TRBJ1-5, with D perhaps TRBD1 (5 bases). V was shortened by 6 bases and J by 0 bases, with 12 bases between the two germline ends. The CDR3 extends over 15 amino acids. Germline V CDR1 and CDR2: MNHEY, SVGAGI. The CDR3 region has the DNA TGTGCCAGCAGATCTGCAGGGTATAGCAATCAGCCCCAGCATTTT. As protein: CASRSAGYSNQPQHF.

The chain combines TRBV13 with TRBJ2-7, with TRBD1 matching 8 bases. Germline V gene sequence: CDR1 PRHDT, CDR2 FYEKMQ (reference sequence). V was pared by 5 bases and J by 9 bases, with 12 bases of the junction left unmatched. This CDR3 is built from 14 residues. The CDR3 DNA is TGTGCCAGCAGCAAAGGACAGGGACCCAGGGGGCAGTACGTC. Its protein is CASSKGQGPRGQYV.

The chain is built from TRBV2 and TRBJ1-2; 12 nucleotides line up with TRBD1. J lost 5 bases, V lost 4 bases, and 5 bases had no gene match. Germline values: CDR1 SNHLY, CDR2 FYNNEI. CDR3 size: 15 residues. CDR3 coding DNA: TGTGCCAGCAGTGTGGGACAGGGGGCGGGGTATGGCTACACCTTC. Protein sequence: CASSVGQGAGYGYTF.

This clone was seen a single time. This chain joins TRBV11-3 and TRBJ1-1, with D possibly TRBD1 on 5 matching bases. This CDR3 spans 15 amino acids. The germline V and J ends were trimmed by 2 bases and 0 bases, with 10 bases remaining between them. The V gene's germline CDR1 is SGHNT and CDR2 YENEEA. CDR3 nucleotides: TGTGCCAGCAGCTTACAGGGCGAGGTGAACACTGAAGCTTTCTTT. Protein sequence: CASSLQGEVNTEAFF.

The CDR3 region is CASSHRVLQPQHF. CDR3 DNA: TGTGCCAGCAGCCATCGGGTCTTGCAGCCCCAGCATTTT. This chain links TRBV12-3 or TRBV12-4 with TRBJ1-5; D remains ambiguous. The CDR3 extends over 13 amino acids. Trimming pared 6 bases from V and 7 bases from J, leaving 13 bases between.

This clone was seen a handful of times. The gene calls are TRBV5-4 and TRBJ2-3, with D unclear. The CDR3 is 14 residues long. Trimming pared 3 bases from V and 2 bases from J, leaving 10 bases between. From germline, CDR1 is SGHNT and CDR2 YYREEE (reference sequence). CDR3 region: CASSSPADTDTQYF. The DNA for the CDR3 is TGTGCCAGCAGCTCACCCGCGGACACAGATACGCAGTATTTT.

This sequence joins TRBV5-1 and TRBJ2-1; the match to TRBD1 covers 10 bases. This CDR3 has 16 amino acids. Germline CDR1 reads SGHRS; CDR2 reads YFSETQ. After removal of 3 bases from V and 10 bases from J, the junction contained 13 bases not matched to a gene. The CDR3 nucleotides are TGCGCCAGCAGCTCTTCCGGGACAGGGGCCTTCGGGGAGCAGTTCTTC. Translated, it gives CASSSSGTGAFGEQFF.

V usage is TRBV7-8 and J usage is TRBJ1-5; 7 bases agree with TRBD1. After removal of 5 bases from V and 3 bases from J, the junction contained 13 bases not matched to a gene. The germline V gene encodes CDR1 SGHVS and CDR2 FQNEAQ. The CDR3 is 17 residues long. The CDR3 coding sequence is TGTGCCAGCAGCGGGGGGCGGTTGGGACAGTACAATCAGCCCCAGCATTTT. The encoded protein is CASSGGRLGQYNQPQHF.

This clone was seen just once. The gene calls are TRBV29-1 and TRBJ1-1, with D uncertain. The germline CDR1 and CDR2 sequences are SQVTM and ANQGSEA. The CDR3 sequence is 13 residues long. The V end was cut by 3 bases, the J end by 0 bases, with 8 bases between. Written as DNA, the CDR3 is TGCAGCGTTGAGAAACTAATGAACACTGAAGCTTTCTTT. Translated, it gives CSVEKLMNTEAFF.

The J gene is TRBJ2-2, the V gene TRBV4-3; D is possibly TRBD1 (6 bases). Trimming took off 4 bases at V and 4 bases at J, with 13 bases between the two ends. CDR1 and CDR2 (germline): LGHNA, YSLEER. There are 15 residues in the CDR3. CDR3 residues: CASSPLQGSTGELFF. The CDR3, as DNA: TGCGCCAGCAGCCCTCTACAGGGTAGCACCGGGGAGCTGTTTTTT.

The chain joins TRBV19 to TRBJ2-2, with 11 bases fitting TRBD1. The CDR3 runs 15 residues. J was trimmed by 7 bases and V by 4 bases; bases with no gene match: 5. CDR1 and CDR2 (germline): LNHDA, SQIVND (reference sequence). CDR3 protein: CASSTDRGRVGELFF. The CDR3 DNA sequence: TGTGCCAGTAGTACGGACAGGGGGCGAGTCGGGGAGCTGTTTTTT.